These T cell receptor beta chains were read from a single sample in a study of draining lymph node invasion in breast cancer. TCRdb re-analysed the bulk RNA-seq reads in MiXCR, keeping a single row per CDR3 protein. The repertoire has several hundred distinct CDR3 sequences, 68% of them found once; the top ten carry 30% to 40%. The source material was sorted memory CD4+ effector T cells from the tumor. The receptors were gathered from a female donor with luminal breast cancer. The CDR3 runs from the conserved cysteine through the conserved F or W. Fields, in order: CDR3 DNA, CDR3 protein, D gene, clone size, V gene, J gene. A D gene is named only where the DNA matches it firmly. Clone size, where shown, is once, few, many, or a class for clones that have expanded.

DNA: TGTGCCAGCAGGGGGGGGATGACAGATACGCAGTATTTT
CDR3: CASRGGMTDTQYF
D: TRBD2
size: .
V: TRBV2
J: TRBJ2-3

DNA: TGTGCCAGCAGCGTAGGCCCCAGGGCAGGGCAGCCCCAGCATTTT
CDR3: CASSVGPRAGQPQHF
D: .
size: .
V: TRBV9
J: TRBJ1-5

DNA: TGTGCCACTCAGGACCCGAAAGAGACCCAGTACTTC
CDR3: CATQDPKETQYF
D: .
size: .
V: TRBV24-1
J: TRBJ2-5

DNA: TGCGCCAGCAGCCAAGATCTCGAGAGCTCCTATAATTCACCCCTCCACTTT
CDR3: CASSQDLESSYNSPLHF
D: .
size: .
V: TRBV4-3
J: TRBJ1-6

DNA: TGTGCCAGTTACAGACAGTATAATTCACCCCTCCACTTT
CDR3: CASYRQYNSPLHF
D: .
size: few
V: TRBV28
J: TRBJ1-6

DNA: TGTGCCAGCAGCTTCGGGGACATCCAAGAGACCCAGTACTTC
CDR3: CASSFGDIQETQYF
D: .
size: .
V: TRBV7-9
J: TRBJ2-5

DNA: TGTGCCAGCTCACCGTTATCACGCCCCACTGAAGCTTTCTTT
CDR3: CASSPLSRPTEAFF
D: .
size: .
V: TRBV18
J: TRBJ1-1

DNA: TGTGCCAGCAGCCGGGGACTAGTTGGGTACAATGAGCAGTTATTC
CDR3: CASSRGLVGYNEQLF
D: TRBD2
size: .
V: TRBV7-9
J: TRBJ2-1

DNA: TGCAGTGCTAGCCGGGCGGATGCCTACAATGAGCAGTTCTTC
CDR3: CSASRADAYNEQFF
D: .
size: .
V: TRBV20-1
J: TRBJ2-1

DNA: TGTGCCAGCAGGACCAGGGGGCTAGGCCCTGCGGTCAGGGAACAGTACTTC
CDR3: CASRTRGLGPAVREQYF
D: TRBD1
size: .
V: TRBV28
J: TRBJ2-7

DNA: TGTGCCAGCAGCCCGGGGACCCGCTCCCGGGGGAATGAGCAGTTCTTC
CDR3: CASSPGTRSRGNEQFF
D: .
size: .
V: TRBV7-9
J: TRBJ2-1

DNA: TGTGCCAGCAGTGGACTAGCGGGGCCTAACACCGGGGAGCTGTTTTTT
CDR3: CASSGLAGPNTGELFF
D: TRBD2
size: few
V: TRBV6-1
J: TRBJ2-2

DNA: TGTGCCAGTAGTTCAGCGGGAGATATAGTTGAGCAGTTCTTC
CDR3: CASSSAGDIVEQFF
D: TRBD2
size: .
V: TRBV19
J: TRBJ2-1

DNA: TGTGCCTGGAGTGTACGCCGTTTGGGTGACCTGACTTTC
CDR3: CAWSVRRLGDLTF
D: .
size: .
V: TRBV30
J: TRBJ2-6

DNA: TGTGCCAGCAGCTCTACAGGGAATCGCTACGAGCAGTACTTC
CDR3: CASSSTGNRYEQYF
D: .
size: .
V: TRBV5-6
J: TRBJ2-7

DNA: TGTGCCAGCAGGGGGGCCGGGCCATCCTATGGCTACACCTTC
CDR3: CASRGAGPSYGYTF
D: .
size: .
V: TRBV2
J: TRBJ1-2

DNA: TGTGCCAGCAGCCCTTCCGCGGGACAGAGCTACGAGCAGTACTTC
CDR3: CASSPSAGQSYEQYF
D: .
size: once
V: TRBV6-2/TRBV6-3
J: TRBJ2-7

DNA: TGTGCCAGCAGCTTCGACAACTTCCGACCAGATACGCAGTATTTT
CDR3: CASSFDNFRPDTQYF
D: .
size: .
V: TRBV5-4
J: TRBJ2-3

DNA: TGCAGCGTTGAAATCCTCCACGAGCAGTACTTC
CDR3: CSVEILHEQYF
D: .
size: .
V: TRBV29-1
J: TRBJ2-7

DNA: TGTGCCAGCAGCTTTGACAGGGGATGGTCCTATGAGCAGTTCTTC
CDR3: CASSFDRGWSYEQFF
D: TRBD1
size: few
V: TRBV7-8
J: TRBJ2-1

DNA: TGCGCCAGCAGCTTAGGTAGCGGGGACTACAATGAGCAGTTCTTC
CDR3: CASSLGSGDYNEQFF
D: TRBD2
size: .
V: TRBV5-1
J: TRBJ2-1

DNA: TGTGCCAGCAGCGTAGAGGCGCGCACAGATACGCAGTATTTT
CDR3: CASSVEARTDTQYF
D: .
size: few
V: TRBV9
J: TRBJ2-3

DNA: TGTGCCAGCTCGGGATCGACGAAAAACGAGCAGTACTTC
CDR3: CASSGSTKNEQYF
D: .
size: .
V: TRBV12-3/TRBV12-4
J: TRBJ2-7

DNA: TGTGCCAGCTCACCAGAGTTGGACTACGAGCAGTACTTC
CDR3: CASSPELDYEQYF
D: .
size: .
V: TRBV18
J: TRBJ2-7

DNA: TGTGCCAGCAGCCAGACAGGGAACTATGGCTACACCTTC
CDR3: CASSQTGNYGYTF
D: TRBD1
size: .
V: TRBV4-2
J: TRBJ1-2

DNA: TGTGCCAGTAGTTTCGGGCATGGCTACACCTTC
CDR3: CASSFGHGYTF
D: .
size: .
V: TRBV19
J: TRBJ1-2

DNA: TGCAGTGCTAGATTGGCGGGGGCCCGCACAGATACGCAGTATTTT
CDR3: CSARLAGARTDTQYF
D: .
size: few
V: TRBV20-1
J: TRBJ2-3

DNA: TGCAGCGTTGCCCTAACGGTTACTAGCGGAGCTGGCACAGATACGCAGTATTTT
CDR3: CSVALTVTSGAGTDTQYF
D: TRBD2
size: .
V: TRBV29-1
J: TRBJ2-3

DNA: TGCGCCAGCCGACTTATGCGTGGAGAGACATTGAACACCGGGGAGCTGTTTTTT
CDR3: CASRLMRGETLNTGELFF
D: .
size: .
V: TRBV5-1
J: TRBJ2-2

DNA: TGTGCCAGCAGTTACGTGGGAGCGGGAAACACCATATATTTT
CDR3: CASSYVGAGNTIYF
D: .
size: once
V: TRBV6-6
J: TRBJ1-3

DNA: TGTGCCAGCAGTGAGATAACTAACTATGGCTACACCTTC
CDR3: CASSEITNYGYTF
D: .
size: .
V: TRBV25-1
J: TRBJ1-2

DNA: TGCGCCAGCAGCTTGATAGGGAACACCGGGGAGCTGTTTTTT
CDR3: CASSLIGNTGELFF
D: .
size: .
V: TRBV5-1
J: TRBJ2-2

DNA: TGTGCCAGCAGCTTAGCGGAAAGCACAGATACGCAGTATTTT
CDR3: CASSLAESTDTQYF
D: .
size: .
V: TRBV7-2
J: TRBJ2-3

DNA: TGTGCCACCAGTGCGGGGGGAAGCACAGATACGCAGTATTTT
CDR3: CATSAGGSTDTQYF
D: TRBD2
size: .
V: TRBV24-1
J: TRBJ2-3

DNA: TGCAGCGTTGCCCTAACGGTTACTAGCGGAGCTGACACAGATACGCAGTATTTT
CDR3: CSVALTVTSGADTDTQYF
D: TRBD2
size: .
V: TRBV29-1
J: TRBJ2-3

DNA: TGCGCCAGCAGCTTGTCGGGTGACAATGAGCAGTTCTTC
CDR3: CASSLSGDNEQFF
D: .
size: .
V: TRBV5-1
J: TRBJ2-1

DNA: TGCAGTGCTAGAGATCCGCGGGGCGCGGGCGAGCAGTACTTC
CDR3: CSARDPRGAGEQYF
D: .
size: .
V: TRBV20-1
J: TRBJ2-7

DNA: TGTGCCACCAGTGACTCACAGGGGAACACTGAAGCTTTCTTT
CDR3: CATSDSQGNTEAFF
D: .
size: .
V: TRBV24-1
J: TRBJ1-1

DNA: TGTGCCAGCAGTACCAGGGGTGGATACACTGAAGCTTTCTTT
CDR3: CASSTRGGYTEAFF
D: .
size: .
V: TRBV12-3/TRBV12-4
J: TRBJ1-1

DNA: TGTGCCAGCAGCCGGGGGGACAGGGGGCTTCTTTTCTCCTACAATGAGCAGTTCTTC
CDR3: CASSRGDRGLLFSYNEQFF
D: TRBD1
size: few
V: TRBV5-5
J: TRBJ2-1

DNA: TGCAGTTCCGGGACAGGGATGAACACTGAAGCTTTCTTT
CDR3: CSSGTGMNTEAFF
D: TRBD1
size: .
V: TRBV20-1
J: TRBJ1-1

DNA: TGTGCCAGCAGCCATGGGACAGGGGCCCAAGAGACCCAGTACTTC
CDR3: CASSHGTGAQETQYF
D: TRBD1
size: .
V: TRBV4-2
J: TRBJ2-5

DNA: TGTGCCTGGAGTGGTTTGTGGGGGGCGAACACCGGGGGGCTGTTTTTT
CDR3: CAWSGLWGANTGGLFF
D: .
size: .
V: TRBV30
J: TRBJ2-2

DNA: TGTGCCAGCAGCATAGAGAGCAGGGTTGGCTATGGCTACACCTTC
CDR3: CASSIESRVGYGYTF
D: .
size: once
V: TRBV5-4
J: TRBJ1-2

DNA: TGTGCCAGCAGCTCCCCGTCCTACAATGAGCAGTTCTTC
CDR3: CASSSPSYNEQFF
D: .
size: .
V: TRBV13
J: TRBJ2-1

DNA: TGTGCCACCAAGGGGTGGGGACGGGGCGCCTACAATGAGCAGTTCTTC
CDR3: CATKGWGRGAYNEQFF
D: .
size: few
V: TRBV12-3/TRBV12-4
J: TRBJ2-1

DNA: TGTGCCACCAGTGATTTGCCGGGGAGCTCCTACAATGAGCAGTTCTTC
CDR3: CATSDLPGSSYNEQFF
D: .
size: .
V: TRBV24-1
J: TRBJ2-1

DNA: TGTGCCACCAGTGACCCGACAGGCAAGGGTTATGAGACCCAGTACTTC
CDR3: CATSDPTGKGYETQYF
D: .
size: .
V: TRBV24-1
J: TRBJ2-5

DNA: TGTGCCGGTACGCGGACGCCTAGGAGCACAGATACGCAGTATTTT
CDR3: CAGTRTPRSTDTQYF
D: .
size: .
V: TRBV19
J: TRBJ2-3

DNA: TGTGCCAGCAGCGGGACGGGCTTCTACGAGCAGTACTTC
CDR3: CASSGTGFYEQYF
D: .
size: .
V: TRBV5-4
J: TRBJ2-7

DNA: TGTGCCAGCAGCTTGCGAGCGGGAACCTACAATGAGCAGTTCTTC
CDR3: CASSLRAGTYNEQFF
D: TRBD2
size: .
V: TRBV5-4
J: TRBJ2-1

DNA: TGTGCCAGCAGCTTAGCAGCGGGAGTTAGGGAGACCCAGTACTTC
CDR3: CASSLAAGVRETQYF
D: TRBD2
size: .
V: TRBV7-2
J: TRBJ2-5

DNA: TGCAGTGCCCTTACACTAGCGGGTAGCTCCTACGAGCAGTACTTC
CDR3: CSALTLAGSSYEQYF
D: TRBD2
size: .
V: TRBV20-1
J: TRBJ2-7

DNA: TGTGCCAGCAGACAGAGTTATAGCAATCAGCCCCAGCATTTT
CDR3: CASRQSYSNQPQHF
D: .
size: once
V: TRBV2
J: TRBJ1-5

DNA: TGTGCCAGCACCCCTTGGGCCCGCTTAGTGGGGAATACGCAGTATTTT
CDR3: CASTPWARLVGNTQYF
D: .
size: .
V: TRBV3-1
J: TRBJ2-3

DNA: TGTGCCAGCAGCCCCGGGACAAGGGAAAAACTGTTTTTT
CDR3: CASSPGTREKLFF
D: .
size: few
V: TRBV25-1
J: TRBJ1-4

DNA: TGTGCCAGCAGCTTCCACAGGGTGCGGGATAATTCACCCCTCCACTTT
CDR3: CASSFHRVRDNSPLHF
D: .
size: .
V: TRBV7-6
J: TRBJ1-6

DNA: TGTGCCAGCAGCTCCGAGGTGTGGCAGCCCCAGCATTTT
CDR3: CASSSEVWQPQHF
D: .
size: .
V: TRBV7-2
J: TRBJ1-5

DNA: TGTGCCAGCAGCTTGACAGGGGGCTCTGGGGCCAACGTCCTGACTTTC
CDR3: CASSLTGGSGANVLTF
D: TRBD1
size: .
V: TRBV7-2
J: TRBJ2-6